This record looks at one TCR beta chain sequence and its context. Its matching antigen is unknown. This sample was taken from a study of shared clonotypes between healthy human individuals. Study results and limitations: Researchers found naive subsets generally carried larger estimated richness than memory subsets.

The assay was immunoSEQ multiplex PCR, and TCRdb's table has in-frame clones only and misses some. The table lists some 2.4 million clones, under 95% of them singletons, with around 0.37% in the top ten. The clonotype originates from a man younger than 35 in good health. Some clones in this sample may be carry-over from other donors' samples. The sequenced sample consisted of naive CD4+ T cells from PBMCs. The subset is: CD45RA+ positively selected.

CDR3 region: CASSIQSYSNQPQHF. CDR3 DNA: TGTGCCAGTAGTATTCAGTCATATAGCAATCAGCCCCAGCATTTT. V and J are TRBV19 and TRBJ1-5; D uncertain. The V gene lost 3 bases and the J gene lost 0 bases, with 9 bases spanning the gap. Looked up from germline, CDR1 is LNHDA and CDR2 is SQIVND (reference sequence). The CDR3 runs to 15 residues.